This T cell receptor beta chain was sequenced during a study of T cell clones after liver transplantation. As for the study in general: Graft-donor-reactive sequences were compared with third-party-reactive TCRbeta sequences from pre-transplant mixed lymphocyte reactions. Broader study findings: In 5 of 8 subjects, circulating graft-donor-reactive CD4 TCRbeta sequences fell significantly after transplant. These preliminary findings come from unstandardized post-transplant sampling times. Graft donor-reactive T cells may have migrated into the graft rather than being deleted.

Between the trimmed V and J ends, which lost 5 bases and 4 bases, there was a span of 15 bases. Germline V CDR1 and CDR2: ENHRY, SYGVKD. The CDR3 spans 15 residues. Comments on this clone: Its antigen remains unidentified.

Produced via immunoSEQ multiplex PCR; TCRdb's table is partial and in-frame only. The sample lists about 75,000 clones; around four fifths were seen once. The chain carries TRBV10-3 and TRBJ1-3, with unresolved D. This clonotype originated in a human patient who received a liver transplant. Some of the T cells might come from the graft donor. The sample consisted of CD4+ T cells from blood, taken around 50 months after liver transplant. This CDR3 reads CAISPLPGTGNTIYF. The CDR3, as DNA: TGTGCCATCAGTCCTCTCCCAGGTACGGGAAACACCATATATTTT.